The rows below give T cell receptor beta chains drawn from one sample of a study of T cell repertoires in cytomegalovirus infection. TCRdb recomputed calls from the reads with MiXCR, one row per CDR3 protein. This sample yields about a million distinct CDR3 sequences, of which approximately 33% are seen a single time; 10% to 15% belongs to the top ten. These TCRs' antigens remain unknown. This material consisted of cultured CD8+ T cells from PBMCs, taken from culture after CMV antigen stimulation. The receptors were gathered from a human donor in good health (CMV status not recorded). Some clones in this sample may be carry-over from other donors' samples. Both conserved end residues are part of each CDR3. The order of the fields is D gene, V gene, J gene, clone size, CDR3 protein, CDR3 DNA. A D gene is named only where the DNA matches it firmly. Not every row has a clone size; where given, it reads once, few, many or a size class.

>TRBD1|TRBV29-1|TRBJ2-1|NA
CSVWTGSVDEQFF
TGCAGCGTGTGGACAGGGAGCGTCGATGAGCAGTTCTTC
>TRBD2|TRBV7-2|TRBJ2-1|many
CASSQGLAGAPSSYNEQFF
TGTGCCAGCAGCCAGGGACTAGCGGGGGCCCCGAGCTCCTACAATGAGCAGTTCTTC
>TRBD2|TRBV6-6|TRBJ2-5|few
CASRPQAGVETQYF
TGTGCCAGCAGGCCCCAAGCGGGGGTTGAGACCCAGTACTTC
>TRBD1|TRBV7-9|TRBJ2-1|many
CASSSPGGQGEQFF
TGTGCCAGCAGCTCCCCAGGGGGACAGGGTGAGCAGTTCTTC
>NA|TRBV4-2|TRBJ2-3|few
CASSQILEPDTQYF
TGTGCCAGCAGCCAAATCTTGGAGCCAGATACGCAGTATTTT
>TRBD1|TRBV2|TRBJ1-5|few
CASSGQGEKDQPQHF
TGTGCCAGCAGTGGACAGGGGGAGAAGGATCAGCCCCAGCATTTT
>TRBD1|TRBV7-2|TRBJ2-5|many
CASSTLGTGVAETQYF
TGTGCCAGCAGCACCCTTGGGACAGGGGTAGCTGAGACCCAGTACTTC
>NA|TRBV6-1|TRBJ2-1|NA
CASSEVAGPYNEQFF
TGTGCCAGCAGTGAAGTGGCAGGTCCGTACAATGAGCAGTTCTTC
>TRBD1|TRBV20-1|TRBJ1-2|NA
CSARDKTGGDGYTF
TGCAGTGCTAGAGATAAGACAGGGGGCGATGGCTACACCTTC
>NA|TRBV7-6|TRBJ1-1|many
CASSLVGSEAFF
TGTGCCAGCAGCTTAGTGGGCAGTGAAGCTTTCTTT
>TRBD2|TRBV10-2|TRBJ2-3|few
CASSLGASGSTDTQYF
TGCGCCAGCAGTTTAGGGGCTAGCGGGAGCACAGATACGCAGTATTTT
>NA|TRBV10-3|TRBJ2-1|many
CAISEVGREIQNEQFF
TGTGCCATCAGTGAAGTGGGCAGGGAAATCCAAAATGAGCAGTTCTTC
>NA|TRBV20-1|TRBJ2-4|once
CSAQGFKNIQYF
TGCAGTGCCCAGGGGTTCAAAAACATTCAGTACTTC
>TRBD1|TRBV7-4|TRBJ1-1|few
CASSPDRAPGAEAFF
TGTGCCAGCAGCCCCGACAGGGCCCCGGGGGCTGAAGCTTTCTTT
>NA|TRBV6-2/TRBV6-3|TRBJ2-1|NA
CASSLRDRYYNEQFF
TGTGCCAGCAGTCTCCGGGACCGTTACTATAATGAGCAGTTCTTC
>NA|TRBV10-1|TRBJ2-7|NA
CAGSESDSPYEQYF
TGCGCCGGCAGTGAAAGCGACAGTCCCTACGAGCAGTACTTC
>NA|TRBV12-3/TRBV12-4|TRBJ1-2|NA
CASTNTDNPADGYTF
TGTGCCAGCACCAACACCGACAACCCGGCTGATGGCTACACCTTC
>TRBD2|TRBV6-1|TRBJ2-2|NA
CASSPKRGGPNGELFF
TGTGCCAGCAGTCCGAAGCGGGGGGGCCCGAACGGGGAGCTGTTTTTT
>NA|TRBV6-8|TRBJ1-1|few
CASSKKLWTEAFF
TGTGCCAGCAGTAAGAAACTGTGGACTGAAGCTTTCTTT
>NA|TRBV4-1|TRBJ2-1|few
CASSHVQGGYNEQFF
TGCGCCAGCAGCCACGTCCAGGGGGGTTACAATGAGCAGTTCTTC
>NA|TRBV27|TRBJ2-2|few
CASSSRKDTGELFF
TGTGCCAGCAGTTCCCGGAAAGACACCGGGGAGCTGTTTTTT
>NA|TRBV27|TRBJ1-4|NA
CASSRPLRTNEKLFF
TGTGCCAGCAGTCGACCGTTGAGGACTAATGAAAAACTGTTTTTT
>NA|TRBV7-8|TRBJ1-2|many
CASSTQGNYGYTF
TGTGCCAGCAGCACCCAGGGGAACTATGGCTACACCTTC
>NA|TRBV29-1|TRBJ2-5|few
CSVEDLGPSYKETQYF
TGCAGCGTTGAAGATTTGGGTCCCTCCTATAAAGAGACCCAGTACTTC
>TRBD1|TRBV7-3|TRBJ2-1|NA
CASSKTWGQGYNEQFF
TGTGCCAGCAGCAAAACGTGGGGACAGGGGTACAATGAGCAGTTCTTC
>NA|TRBV6-6|TRBJ1-1|NA
CASRPGVKDPNTEAFF
TGTGCCAGCAGGCCAGGGGTAAAGGACCCGAACACTGAAGCTTTCTTT
>NA|TRBV6-5|TRBJ1-1|NA
CASRWDGYLNTEAFF
TGTGCCAGCAGGTGGGACGGGTACTTGAACACTGAAGCTTTCTTT
>TRBD1|TRBV5-6|TRBJ1-6|many
CASSLGTGGGSPLHF
TGTGCCAGCAGCTTGGGGACAGGGGGCGGTTCACCCCTCCACTTT
>TRBD1|TRBV24-1|TRBJ2-2|NA
CATSDAWGQGWDTGELFF
TGTGCCACCAGTGACGCCTGGGGACAGGGTTGGGACACCGGGGAGCTGTTTTTT
>TRBD2|TRBV6-1|TRBJ2-5|few
CASSYSRRLADRRETQYF
TGTGCCAGCAGTTACTCTAGGCGACTAGCAGACCGACGGGAGACCCAGTACTTC
>TRBD1|TRBV7-9|TRBJ2-1|many
CASRPVTRTGGNEQFF
TGTGCCAGCAGACCGGTGACTCGGACAGGGGGCAATGAGCAGTTCTTC
>TRBD1|TRBV19|TRBJ2-6|NA
CASTPTGMPGANVLTF
TGTGCCAGTACCCCGACAGGGATGCCTGGGGCCAACGTCCTGACTTTC
>TRBD2|TRBV27|TRBJ2-2|NA
CASSIRGLAGHTGELFF
TGTGCCAGCAGTATCCGTGGACTAGCGGGGCACACCGGGGAGCTGTTTTTT
>NA|TRBV11-3|TRBJ2-3|NA
CASSLFGQAGDTQYF
TGTGCCAGCAGCTTATTCGGGCAGGCGGGGGATACGCAGTATTTT
>TRBD1|TRBV4-1|TRBJ1-4|NA
CASSQMRDLVGQGREKLFF
TGCGCCAGCAGCCAGATGAGGGATCTAGTGGGACAGGGTAGAGAAAAACTGTTTTTT
>NA|TRBV5-4|TRBJ2-1|NA
CASSQSAGDNEQFF
TGTGCCAGCAGCCAATCGGCAGGGGACAATGAGCAGTTCTTC
>NA|TRBV4-1|TRBJ1-6|NA
CASSPDRSSYNSPLHF
TGTGCCAGCAGCCCCGACAGGAGCTCCTATAATTCACCCCTCCACTTT
>NA|TRBV7-9|TRBJ2-1|few
CASSLGTAEQFF
TGTGCCAGCAGCTTAGGGACAGCTGAGCAGTTCTTC
>TRBD1|TRBV29-1|TRBJ2-7|NA
CSVEGLTGTVSYEQYF
TGCAGCGTTGAGGGCCTAACAGGGACAGTGTCCTACGAGCAGTACTTC
>TRBD2|TRBV9|TRBJ2-3|few
CASSPGVAGGTDTQYF
TGTGCCAGCAGCCCCGGGGTAGCGGGGGGCACAGATACGCAGTATTTT
>TRBD1|TRBV2|TRBJ1-1|NA
CASRGRGYTEAFF
TGTGCCAGCAGGGGCAGGGGGTATACTGAAGCTTTCTTT
>NA|TRBV19|TRBJ2-1|NA
CASASYNEQFF
TGTGCCAGCGCGTCCTACAATGAGCAGTTCTTC
>NA|TRBV4-3|TRBJ2-3|few
CASSQERASLRTDTQYF
TGCGCCAGCAGCCAAGAAAGGGCTAGCTTAAGGACAGATACGCAGTATTTT
>TRBD1|TRBV20-1|TRBJ2-1|few
CSAADRATFNEQFF
TGCAGTGCTGCCGACAGGGCGACTTTCAATGAGCAGTTCTTC
>NA|TRBV6-6|TRBJ2-5|NA
CASILLDGRQETQYF
TGTGCCAGCATTCTTCTTGACGGGCGGCAAGAGACCCAGTACTTC
>TRBD1|TRBV10-2|TRBJ2-1|NA
CASSEDDRGTYNEQFF
TGCGCCAGCAGTGAGGATGACAGGGGTACCTACAATGAGCAGTTCTTC
>NA|TRBV7-9|TRBJ2-5|few
CASDGVTGETQYF
TGTGCCAGTGATGGAGTGACGGGGGAGACCCAGTACTTC
>NA|TRBV6-6|TRBJ2-2|NA
CASRERTPGELFF
TGTGCCAGCAGAGAAAGAACGCCCGGGGAGCTGTTTTTT
>NA|TRBV7-2|TRBJ1-1|many
CASKTRGGRDTEAFF
TGTGCCAGCAAAACGAGGGGGGGTCGGGACACTGAAGCTTTCTTT
>NA|TRBV6-2/TRBV6-3|TRBJ2-1|NA
CASGSTSLYEQFF
TGTGCCAGCGGTAGTACTAGCCTGTATGAGCAGTTCTTC
>NA|TRBV12-3/TRBV12-4|TRBJ1-1|few
CASSRPRGYTEAFF
TGTGCCAGCAGTAGACCCAGGGGTTATACTGAAGCTTTCTTT
>NA|TRBV6-6|TRBJ1-5|once
CASSVEVLNQPQHF
TGTGCCAGCAGTGTAGAGGTCCTCAATCAGCCCCAGCATTTT
>TRBD2|TRBV10-3|TRBJ2-1|few
CAISERGLAGAYNEQFF
TGTGCCATCAGTGAGAGAGGGCTAGCGGGGGCCTACAATGAGCAGTTCTTC
>NA|TRBV7-9|TRBJ2-3|NA
CASSRTFSTDTQYF
TGTGCCAGCAGCCGGACATTTAGCACAGATACGCAGTATTTT
>NA|TRBV6-2/TRBV6-3|TRBJ1-1|NA
CASSWGRVHTEAFF
TGTGCCAGCAGTTGGGGGAGGGTTCACACTGAAGCTTTCTTT